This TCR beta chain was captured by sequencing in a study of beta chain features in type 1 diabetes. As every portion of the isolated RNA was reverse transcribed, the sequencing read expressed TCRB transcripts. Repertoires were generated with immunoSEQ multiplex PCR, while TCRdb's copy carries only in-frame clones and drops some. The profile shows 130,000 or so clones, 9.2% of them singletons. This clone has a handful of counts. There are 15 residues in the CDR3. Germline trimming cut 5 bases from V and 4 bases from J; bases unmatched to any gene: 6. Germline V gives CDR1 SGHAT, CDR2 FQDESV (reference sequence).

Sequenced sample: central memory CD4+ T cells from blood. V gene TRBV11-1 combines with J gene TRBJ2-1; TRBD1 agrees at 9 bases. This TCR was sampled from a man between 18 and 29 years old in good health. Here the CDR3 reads CASSPGDRDYNEQFF. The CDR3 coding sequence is TGTGCCAGCAGCCCTGGGGACAGGGATTACAATGAGCAGTTCTTC.